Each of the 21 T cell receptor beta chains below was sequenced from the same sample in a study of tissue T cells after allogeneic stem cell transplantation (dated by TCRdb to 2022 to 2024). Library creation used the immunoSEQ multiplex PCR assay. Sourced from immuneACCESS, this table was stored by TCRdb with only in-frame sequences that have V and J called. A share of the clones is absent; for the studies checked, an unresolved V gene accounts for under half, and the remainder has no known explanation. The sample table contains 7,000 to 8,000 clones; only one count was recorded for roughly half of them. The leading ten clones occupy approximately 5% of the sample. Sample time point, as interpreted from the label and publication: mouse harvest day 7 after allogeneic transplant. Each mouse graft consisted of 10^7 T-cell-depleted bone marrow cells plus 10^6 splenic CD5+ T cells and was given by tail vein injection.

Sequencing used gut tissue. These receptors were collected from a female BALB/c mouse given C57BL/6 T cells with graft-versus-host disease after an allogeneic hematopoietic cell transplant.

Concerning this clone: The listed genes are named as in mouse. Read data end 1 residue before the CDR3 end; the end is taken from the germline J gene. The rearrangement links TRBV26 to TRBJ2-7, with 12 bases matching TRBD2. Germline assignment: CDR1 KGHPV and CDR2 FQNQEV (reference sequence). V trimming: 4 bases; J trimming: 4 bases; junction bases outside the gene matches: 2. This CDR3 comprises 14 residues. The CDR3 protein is CASSRGLGGYEQYF. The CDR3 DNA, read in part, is TGTGCCAGCAGTCGGGGACTGGGGGGTTATGAACAGTAC.

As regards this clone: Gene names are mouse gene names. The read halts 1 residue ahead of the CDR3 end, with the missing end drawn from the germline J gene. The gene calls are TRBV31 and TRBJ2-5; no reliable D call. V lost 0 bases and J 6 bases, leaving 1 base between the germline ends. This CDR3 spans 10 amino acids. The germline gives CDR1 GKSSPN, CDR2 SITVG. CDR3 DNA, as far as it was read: TGTGCCTGGAGTCTCGACACCCAGTAC. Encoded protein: CAWSLDTQY. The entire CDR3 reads CAWSLDTQYF.

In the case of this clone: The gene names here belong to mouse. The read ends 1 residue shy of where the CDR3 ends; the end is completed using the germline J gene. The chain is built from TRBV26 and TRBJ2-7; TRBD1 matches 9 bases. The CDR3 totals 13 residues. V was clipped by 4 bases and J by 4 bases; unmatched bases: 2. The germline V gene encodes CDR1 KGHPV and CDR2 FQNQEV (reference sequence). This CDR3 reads CASSRDRAYEQYF. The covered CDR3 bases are TGTGCCAGCAGTCGGGACAGGGCTTATGAACAGTAC.

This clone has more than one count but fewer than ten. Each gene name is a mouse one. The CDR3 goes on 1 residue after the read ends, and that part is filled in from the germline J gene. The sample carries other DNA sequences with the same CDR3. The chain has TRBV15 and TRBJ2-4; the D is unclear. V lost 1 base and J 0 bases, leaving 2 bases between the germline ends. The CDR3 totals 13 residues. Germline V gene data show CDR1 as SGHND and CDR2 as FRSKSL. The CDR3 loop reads CASSLDSQNTLYF. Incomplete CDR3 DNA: TGTGCCAGCAGTTTAGACAGTCAAAACACCTTGTAC.

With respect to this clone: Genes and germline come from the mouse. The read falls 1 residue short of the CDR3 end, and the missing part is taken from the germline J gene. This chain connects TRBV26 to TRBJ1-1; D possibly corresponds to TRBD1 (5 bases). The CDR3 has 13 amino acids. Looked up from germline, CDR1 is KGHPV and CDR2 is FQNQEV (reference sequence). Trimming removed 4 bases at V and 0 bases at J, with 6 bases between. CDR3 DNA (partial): TGTGCCAGCAGTCGACAGTCAAACACAGAAGTCTTC. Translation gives CASSRQSNTEVF. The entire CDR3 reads CASSRQSNTEVFF. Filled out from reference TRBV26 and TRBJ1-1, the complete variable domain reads NSKVIQTPRYLVKGQGQKAKMRCIPEKGHPVVFWYQQNKNNEFKFLINFQNQEVLQQIDMTEKRFSAECPSNSPCSLEIQSSEAGDSALYLCASSRQSNTEVFFGKGTRLTVV.

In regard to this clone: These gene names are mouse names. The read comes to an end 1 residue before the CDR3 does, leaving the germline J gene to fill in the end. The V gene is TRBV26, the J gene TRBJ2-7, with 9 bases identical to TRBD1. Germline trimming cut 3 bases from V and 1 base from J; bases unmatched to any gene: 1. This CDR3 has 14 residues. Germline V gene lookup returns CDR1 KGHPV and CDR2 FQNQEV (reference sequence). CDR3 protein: CASSLGTGSYEQYF. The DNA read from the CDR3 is TGTGCCAGCAGTCTCGGGACAGGGTCCTATGAACAGTAC.

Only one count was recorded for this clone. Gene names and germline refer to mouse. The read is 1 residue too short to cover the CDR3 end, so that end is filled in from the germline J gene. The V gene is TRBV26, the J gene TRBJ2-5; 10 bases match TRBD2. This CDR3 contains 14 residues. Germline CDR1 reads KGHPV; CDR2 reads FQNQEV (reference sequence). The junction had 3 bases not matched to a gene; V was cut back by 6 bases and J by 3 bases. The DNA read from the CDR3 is TGTGCCAGCAGGCTGGGGGGGCGGCAAGACACCCAGTAC. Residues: CASRLGGRQDTQY. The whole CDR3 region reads CASRLGGRQDTQYF.

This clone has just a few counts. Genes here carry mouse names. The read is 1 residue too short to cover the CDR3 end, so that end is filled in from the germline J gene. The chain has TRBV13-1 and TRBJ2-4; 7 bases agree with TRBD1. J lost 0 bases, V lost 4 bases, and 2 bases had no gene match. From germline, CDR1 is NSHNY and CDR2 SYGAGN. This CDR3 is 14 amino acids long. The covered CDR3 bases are TGTGCCAGCAGTCCGGGACAGAGTCAAAACACCTTGTAC. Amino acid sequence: CASSPGQSQNTLY. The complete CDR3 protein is CASSPGQSQNTLYF.

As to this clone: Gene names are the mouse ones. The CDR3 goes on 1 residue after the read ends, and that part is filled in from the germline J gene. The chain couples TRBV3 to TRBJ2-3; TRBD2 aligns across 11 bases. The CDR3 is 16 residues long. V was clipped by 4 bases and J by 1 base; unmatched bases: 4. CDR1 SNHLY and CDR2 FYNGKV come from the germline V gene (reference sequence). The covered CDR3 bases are TGTGCCAGCAGCTCCCCGGGACTGGGGGGTGCAGAAACGCTGTAT. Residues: CASSSPGLGGAETLY. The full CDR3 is CASSSPGLGGAETLYF.

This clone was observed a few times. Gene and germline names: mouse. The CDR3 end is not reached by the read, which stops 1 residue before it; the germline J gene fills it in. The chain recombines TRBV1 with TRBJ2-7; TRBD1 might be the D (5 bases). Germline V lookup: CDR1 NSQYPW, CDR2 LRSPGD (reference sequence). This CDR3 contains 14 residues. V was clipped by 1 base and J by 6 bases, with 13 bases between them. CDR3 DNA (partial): TGCACCTGCAGTGCAGCACCGGGCAGGGCTGAACAGTAC. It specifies CTCSAAPGRAEQY. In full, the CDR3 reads CTCSAAPGRAEQYF.

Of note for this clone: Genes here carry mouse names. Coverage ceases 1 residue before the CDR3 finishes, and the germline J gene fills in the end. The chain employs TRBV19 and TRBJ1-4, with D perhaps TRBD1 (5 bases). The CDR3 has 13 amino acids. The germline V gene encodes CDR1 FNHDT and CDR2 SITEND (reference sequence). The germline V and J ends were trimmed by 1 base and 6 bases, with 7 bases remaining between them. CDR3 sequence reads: CASSIWDDERLFF. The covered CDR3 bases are TGTGCCAGCAGTATATGGGACGACGAAAGATTATTT.

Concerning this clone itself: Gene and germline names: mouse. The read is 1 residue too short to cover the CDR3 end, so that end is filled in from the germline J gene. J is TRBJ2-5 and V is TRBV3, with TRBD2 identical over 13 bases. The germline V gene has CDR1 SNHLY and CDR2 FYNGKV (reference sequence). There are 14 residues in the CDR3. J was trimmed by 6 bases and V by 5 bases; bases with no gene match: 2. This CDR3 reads CASSRDWGGDTQYF. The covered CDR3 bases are TGTGCCAGCAGCCGGGACTGGGGGGGGGACACCCAGTAC.

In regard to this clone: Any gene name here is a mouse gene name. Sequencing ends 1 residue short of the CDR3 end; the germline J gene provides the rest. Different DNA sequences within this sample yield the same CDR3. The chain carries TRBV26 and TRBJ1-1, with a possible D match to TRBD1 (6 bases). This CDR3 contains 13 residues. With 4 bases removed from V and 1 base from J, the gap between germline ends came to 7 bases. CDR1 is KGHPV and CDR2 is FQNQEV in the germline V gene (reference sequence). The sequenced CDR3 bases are TGTGCCAGCAGTCCGGGACAAAACACAGAAGTCTTC. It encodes CASSPGQNTEVF. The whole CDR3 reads CASSPGQNTEVFF.

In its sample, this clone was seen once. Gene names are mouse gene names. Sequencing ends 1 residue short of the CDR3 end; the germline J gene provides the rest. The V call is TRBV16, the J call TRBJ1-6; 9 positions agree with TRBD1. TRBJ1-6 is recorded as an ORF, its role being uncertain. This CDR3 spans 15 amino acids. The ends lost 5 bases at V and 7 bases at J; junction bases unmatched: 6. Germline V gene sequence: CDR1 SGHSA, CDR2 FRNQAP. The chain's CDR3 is CASSLGTGRNSPLYF. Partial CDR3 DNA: TGTGCAAGCAGCCTCGGGACAGGGAGGAATTCGCCCCTCTAC.

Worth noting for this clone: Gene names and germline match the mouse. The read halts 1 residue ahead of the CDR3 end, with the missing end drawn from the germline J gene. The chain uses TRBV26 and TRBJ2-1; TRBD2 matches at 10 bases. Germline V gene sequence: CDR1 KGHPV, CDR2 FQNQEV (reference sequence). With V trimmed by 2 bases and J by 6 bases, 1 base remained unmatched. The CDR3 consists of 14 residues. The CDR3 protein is CASSLLGGRAEQFF. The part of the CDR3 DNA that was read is TGTGCCAGCAGTCTGCTGGGGGGGCGTGCTGAGCAGTTC.

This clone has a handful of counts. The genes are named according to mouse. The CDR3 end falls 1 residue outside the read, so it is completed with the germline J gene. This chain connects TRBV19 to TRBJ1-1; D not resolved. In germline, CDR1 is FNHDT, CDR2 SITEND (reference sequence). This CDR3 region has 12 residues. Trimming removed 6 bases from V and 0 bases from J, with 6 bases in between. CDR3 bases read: TGTGCCAGCACCCGAACAAACACAGAAGTCTTC. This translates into CASTRTNTEVF. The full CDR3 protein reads CASTRTNTEVFF. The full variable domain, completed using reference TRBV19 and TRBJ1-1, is GGIITQTPKFLIGQEGQKLTLKCQQNFNHDTMYWYRQDSGKGLRLIYYSITENDLQKGDLSEGYDASREKKSSFSLTVTSAQKNEMAVFLCASTRTNTEVFFGKGTRLTVV.

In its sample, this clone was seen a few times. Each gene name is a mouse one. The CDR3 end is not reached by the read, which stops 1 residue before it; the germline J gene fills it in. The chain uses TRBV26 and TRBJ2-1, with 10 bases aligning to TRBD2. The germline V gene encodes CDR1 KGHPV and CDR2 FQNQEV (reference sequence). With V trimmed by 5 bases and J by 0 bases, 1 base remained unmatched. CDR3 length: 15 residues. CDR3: CASSGTGDNYAEQFF. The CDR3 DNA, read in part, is TGTGCCAGCAGTGGGACTGGGGATAACTATGCTGAGCAGTTC.

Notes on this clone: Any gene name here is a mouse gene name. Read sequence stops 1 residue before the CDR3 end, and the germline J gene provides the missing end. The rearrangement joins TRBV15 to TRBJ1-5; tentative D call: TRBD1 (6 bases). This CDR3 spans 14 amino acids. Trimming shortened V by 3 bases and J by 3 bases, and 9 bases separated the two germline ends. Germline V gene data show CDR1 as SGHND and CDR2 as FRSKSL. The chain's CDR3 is CASSLRGANQAPLF. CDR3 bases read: TGTGCCAGCAGTTTGAGGGGGGCCAACCAGGCTCCGCTT.

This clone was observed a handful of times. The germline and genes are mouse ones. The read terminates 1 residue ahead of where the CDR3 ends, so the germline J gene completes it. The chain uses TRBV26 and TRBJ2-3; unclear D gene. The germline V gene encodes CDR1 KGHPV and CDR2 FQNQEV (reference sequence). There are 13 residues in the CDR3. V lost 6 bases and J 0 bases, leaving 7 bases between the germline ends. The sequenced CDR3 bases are TGTGCCAGCAGCCCGATTAGTGCAGAAACGCTGTAT. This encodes CASSPISAETLY. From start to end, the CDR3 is CASSPISAETLYF.

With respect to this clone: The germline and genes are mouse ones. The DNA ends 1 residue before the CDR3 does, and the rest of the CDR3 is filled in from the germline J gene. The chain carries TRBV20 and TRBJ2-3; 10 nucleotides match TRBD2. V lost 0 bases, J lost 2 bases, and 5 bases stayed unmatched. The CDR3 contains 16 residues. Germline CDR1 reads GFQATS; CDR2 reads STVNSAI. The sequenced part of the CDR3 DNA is TGTGGTGCTAGGGATGGCTGGGGGGGCCTTGCAGAAACGCTGTAT. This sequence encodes CGARDGWGGLAETLY. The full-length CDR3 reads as CGARDGWGGLAETLYF.

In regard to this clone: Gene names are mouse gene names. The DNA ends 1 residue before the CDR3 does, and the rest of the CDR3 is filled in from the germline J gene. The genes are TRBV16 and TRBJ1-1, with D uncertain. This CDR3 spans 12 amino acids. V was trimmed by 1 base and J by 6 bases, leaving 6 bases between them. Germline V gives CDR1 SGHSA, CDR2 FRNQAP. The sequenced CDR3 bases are TGTGCAAGCAGCTTAGTTGGCCCAGAAGTCTTC. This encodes CASSLVGPEVF. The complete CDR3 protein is CASSLVGPEVFF.